This entry features one TCR beta chain sequence. The data derive from a study of blood T cell repertoires in COVID-19. Background on the study: Whether acute or convalescent, the COVID-19 samples came from the United States, Italy and Spain. Sample material is recorded as cDNA or gDNA derived from T cells, B-cell-depleted T cells, or PBMCs.

V was pared by 2 bases and J by 4 bases, with 8 bases of the junction left unmatched. CDR1 is MDHEN, CDR2 SYDVKM, per germline. This CDR3 is built from 16 residues. Authors' analysis steps: Amplification of reference gene primers provided the estimated nucleated cell counts. Method: immunoSEQ multiplex PCR; TCRdb's copy keeps in-frame clones and lacks some. V and J calls and clone size are as listed in that table; D and trimming were resolved from the DNA. The sample comprises roughly 330,000 clones, 88% of which are singletons, and approximately 4% rests with the top ten. The sequence was obtained from a woman aged 50 to 60 with active or convalescent COVID-19. Sequences were obtained from peripheral blood. V usage is TRBV28 and J usage is TRBJ2-7; 10 bases map to TRBD1. CDR3 amino acids: CASSLPWDRGAYEQYF. The CDR3 nucleotides are TGTGCCAGCAGTTTACCCTGGGACAGGGGAGCATACGAGCAGTACTTC.